This T cell receptor (beta chain) came from a study of blood T cell repertoires in COVID-19. Turning to the study itself: Acute and convalescent COVID-19 samples came from the United States, Italy and Spain.

V lost 2 bases to trimming and J lost 1 base, with 9 bases between them. Germline CDR1 is SGHVS and CDR2 is FQNEAQ. This CDR3 has 16 residues. TCRdb's copy holds only in-frame clones and misses some; the assay was immunoSEQ multiplex PCR. The sample has around 160,000 clones; over 80% are singletons. The genes are TRBV7-8 and TRBJ1-6, with a tentative D call TRBD1 (5 bases). Sequenced material: peripheral blood. This clonotype was sampled from a man older than 75 with acute or convalescent COVID-19. In nucleotides, the CDR3 is TGTGCCAGCAGCTTAAGTCAGGGTTCCTATAATTCACCCCTCCACTTT. Amino acids: CASSLSQGSYNSPLHF.